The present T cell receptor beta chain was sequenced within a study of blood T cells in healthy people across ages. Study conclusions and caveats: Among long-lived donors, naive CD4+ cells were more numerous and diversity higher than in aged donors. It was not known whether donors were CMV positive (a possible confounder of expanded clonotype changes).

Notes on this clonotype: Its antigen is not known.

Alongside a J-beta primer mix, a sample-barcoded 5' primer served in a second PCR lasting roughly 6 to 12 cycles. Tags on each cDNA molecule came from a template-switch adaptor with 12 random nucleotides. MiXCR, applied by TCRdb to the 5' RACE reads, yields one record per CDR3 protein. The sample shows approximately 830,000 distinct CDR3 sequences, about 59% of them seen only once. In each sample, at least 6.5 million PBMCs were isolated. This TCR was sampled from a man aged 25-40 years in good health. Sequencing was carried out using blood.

As DNA, the CDR3 is TGTGCCAGCAGTTTAGGGGACATACCTAACTATGGCTACACCTTC. Amino acids: CASSLGDIPNYGYTF. V and J are TRBV12-3 or TRBV12-4 and TRBJ1-2; D possibly corresponds to TRBD1 (6 bases). The V end was cut by 1 base, the J end by 0 bases, with 9 bases between. The CDR3 totals 15 residues.